This T cell receptor beta chain was retrieved from a study of T-cell memory formation after mild COVID-19. The CDR3 is made up of 16 amino acids. V was pared by 2 bases and J by 2 bases, with 4 bases of the junction left unmatched. Germline assignment: CDR1 KGHSH and CDR2 LQKENI. TCRdb re-derived calls from the 5' RACE reads in MiXCR, one entry per CDR3 protein. The table lists fewer than 200,000 distinct CDR3 sequences, 10% to 15% of them singletons. This clonotype originated in a man younger than 30 who had mild COVID-19 (a few samples of this study predate the infection). Cell type and time point are not known. The sequencing sample was made of PBMCs or a T cell subset sorted from them (not recorded which). This chain connects TRBV18 to TRBJ2-3; TRBD2 agrees at 10 bases. DNA for the CDR3: TGTGCCAGCTCACCAAAGCTAGCGGGGGTCACAGATACGCAGTATTTT. Amino acids: CASSPKLAGVTDTQYF. Variable domain in full (rest from reference TRBV18 and TRBJ2-3): NAGVMQNPRHLVRRRGQEARLRCSPMKGHSHVYWYRQLPEEGLKFMVYLQKENIIDESGMPKERFSAEFPKEGPSILRIQQVVRGDSAAYFCASSPKLAGVTDTQYFGPGTRLTVL.